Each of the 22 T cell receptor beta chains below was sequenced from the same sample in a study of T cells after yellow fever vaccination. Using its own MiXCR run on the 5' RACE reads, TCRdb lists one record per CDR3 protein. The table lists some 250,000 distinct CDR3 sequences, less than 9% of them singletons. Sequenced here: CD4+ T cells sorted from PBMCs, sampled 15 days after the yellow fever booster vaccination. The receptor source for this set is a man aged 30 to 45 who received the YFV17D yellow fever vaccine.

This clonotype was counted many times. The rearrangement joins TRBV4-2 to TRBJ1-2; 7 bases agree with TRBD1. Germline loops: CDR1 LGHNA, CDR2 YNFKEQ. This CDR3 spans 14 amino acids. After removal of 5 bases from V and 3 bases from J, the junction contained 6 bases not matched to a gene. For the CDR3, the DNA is TGTGCCAGCAGCTTCCAAGGACAGGACTATGGCTACACCTTC. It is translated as CASSFQGQDYGYTF.

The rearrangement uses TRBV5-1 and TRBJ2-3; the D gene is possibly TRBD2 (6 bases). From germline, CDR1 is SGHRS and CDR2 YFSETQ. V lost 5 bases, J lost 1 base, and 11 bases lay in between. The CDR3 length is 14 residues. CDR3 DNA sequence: TGCGCCAGCAGGGTCGGAGGGGGCACAGATACGCAGTATTTT. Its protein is CASRVGGGTDTQYF. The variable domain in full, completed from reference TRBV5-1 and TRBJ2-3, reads KAGVTQTPRYLIKTRGQQVTLSCSPISGHRSVSWYQQTPGQGLQFLFEYFSETQRNKGNFPGRFSGRQFSNSRSEMNVSTLELGDSALYLCASRVGGGTDTQYFGPGTRLTVL.

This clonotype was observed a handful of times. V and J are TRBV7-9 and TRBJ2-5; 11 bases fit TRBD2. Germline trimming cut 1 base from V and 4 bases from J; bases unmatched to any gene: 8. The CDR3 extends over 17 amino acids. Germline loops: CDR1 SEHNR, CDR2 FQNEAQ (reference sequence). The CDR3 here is CASSLGSGRASVETQYF. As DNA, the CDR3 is TGTGCCAGCAGCTTAGGTAGCGGGAGGGCCTCTGTAGAGACCCAGTACTTC.

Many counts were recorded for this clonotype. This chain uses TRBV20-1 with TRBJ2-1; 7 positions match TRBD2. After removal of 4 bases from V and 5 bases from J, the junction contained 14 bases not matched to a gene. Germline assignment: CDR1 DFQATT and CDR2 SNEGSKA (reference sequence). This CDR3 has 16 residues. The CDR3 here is CSATLELAALDNEQFF. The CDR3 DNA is TGCAGTGCTACTTTAGAGCTAGCGGCCCTAGACAATGAGCAGTTCTTC.

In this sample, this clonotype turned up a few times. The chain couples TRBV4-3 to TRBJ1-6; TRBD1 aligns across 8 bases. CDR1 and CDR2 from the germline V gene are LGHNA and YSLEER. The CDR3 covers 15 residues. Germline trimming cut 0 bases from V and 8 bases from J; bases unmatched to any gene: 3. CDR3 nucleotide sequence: TGCGCCAGCAGCCAAGACGGACAGGGATATTCACCCCTCCACTTT. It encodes CASSQDGQGYSPLHF.

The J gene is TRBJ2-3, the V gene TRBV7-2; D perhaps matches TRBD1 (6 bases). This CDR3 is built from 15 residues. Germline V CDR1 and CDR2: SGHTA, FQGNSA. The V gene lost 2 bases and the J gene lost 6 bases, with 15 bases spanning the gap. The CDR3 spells CASSLSGVPGDTQYF. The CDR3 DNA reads TGTGCCAGCAGCTTATCAGGGGTTCCAGGGGATACGCAGTATTTT. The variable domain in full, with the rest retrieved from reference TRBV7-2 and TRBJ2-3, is GAGVSQSPSNKVTEKGKDVELRCDPISGHTALYWYRQSLGQGLEFLIYFQGNSAPDKSGLPSDRFSAERTGGSVSTLTIQRTQQEDSAVYLCASSLSGVPGDTQYFGPGTRLTVL.

CDR3 region: CASNEVPKNIQYF. For the CDR3, the DNA is TGTGCCAGTAATGAGGTCCCCAAAAACATTCAGTACTTC. J is TRBJ2-4 and V is TRBV19; D is ambiguous. The CDR3 covers 13 residues. Germline V gene data show CDR1 as LNHDA and CDR2 as SQIVND (reference sequence). The ends were cut back, 7 bases at V and 2 bases at J, with 9 bases in the middle.

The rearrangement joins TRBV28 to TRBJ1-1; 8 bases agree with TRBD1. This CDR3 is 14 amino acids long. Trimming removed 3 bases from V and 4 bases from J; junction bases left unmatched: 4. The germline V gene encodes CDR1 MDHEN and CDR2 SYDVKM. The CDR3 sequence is CASSFQGAGTEAFF. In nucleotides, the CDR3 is TGTGCCAGCAGTTTTCAGGGGGCGGGCACTGAAGCTTTCTTT.

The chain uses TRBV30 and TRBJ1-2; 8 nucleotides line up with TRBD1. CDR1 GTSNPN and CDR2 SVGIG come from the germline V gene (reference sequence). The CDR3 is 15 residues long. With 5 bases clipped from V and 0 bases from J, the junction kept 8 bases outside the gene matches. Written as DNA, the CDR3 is TGTGCCTGGGGTATGCAGGGGGCCTCTAACTATGGCTACACCTTC. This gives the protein CAWGMQGASNYGYTF.

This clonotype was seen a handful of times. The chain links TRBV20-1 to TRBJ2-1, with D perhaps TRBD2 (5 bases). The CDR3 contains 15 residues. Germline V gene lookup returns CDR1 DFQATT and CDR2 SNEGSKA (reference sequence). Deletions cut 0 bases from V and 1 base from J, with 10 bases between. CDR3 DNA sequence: TGCAGTGCTAGAGATGGACGGGGTTCCTACAATGAGCAGTTCTTC. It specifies CSARDGRGSYNEQFF.

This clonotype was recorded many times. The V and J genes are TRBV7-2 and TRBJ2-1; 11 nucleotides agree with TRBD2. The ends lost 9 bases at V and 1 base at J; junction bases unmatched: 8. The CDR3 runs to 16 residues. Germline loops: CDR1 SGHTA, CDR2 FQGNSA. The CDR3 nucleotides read TGTGCCAGTCGACTAGCGGGACGTGCGTCCTACAATGAGCAGTTCTTC. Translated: CASRLAGRASYNEQFF.

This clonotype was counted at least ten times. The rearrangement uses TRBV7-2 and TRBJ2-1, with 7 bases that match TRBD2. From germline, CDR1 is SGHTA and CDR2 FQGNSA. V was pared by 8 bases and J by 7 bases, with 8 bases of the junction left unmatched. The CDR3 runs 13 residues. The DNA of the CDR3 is TGTGCCAGCGGTTGGGGGACTATGAATGAGCAGTTCTTC. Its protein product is CASGWGTMNEQFF.

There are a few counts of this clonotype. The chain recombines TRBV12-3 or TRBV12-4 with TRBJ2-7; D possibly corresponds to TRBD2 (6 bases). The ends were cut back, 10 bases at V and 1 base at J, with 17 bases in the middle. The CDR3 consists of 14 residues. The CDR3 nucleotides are TGTGCCATAATTCTTAGCGGTAGTTCCTACGAGCAGTACTTC. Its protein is CAIILSGSSYEQYF.

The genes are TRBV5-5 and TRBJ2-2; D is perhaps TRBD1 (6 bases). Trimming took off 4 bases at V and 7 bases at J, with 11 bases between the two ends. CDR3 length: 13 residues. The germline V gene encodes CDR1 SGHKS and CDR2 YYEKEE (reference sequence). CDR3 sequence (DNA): TGTGCCAGCAGCCCAGGGGTCATCGGGGAGCTGTTTTTT. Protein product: CASSPGVIGELFF.

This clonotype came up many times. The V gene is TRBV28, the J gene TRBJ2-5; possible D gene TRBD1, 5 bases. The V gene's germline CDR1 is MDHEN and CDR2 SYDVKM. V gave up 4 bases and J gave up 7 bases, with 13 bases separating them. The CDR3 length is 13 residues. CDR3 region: CASSSVRTGTQYF. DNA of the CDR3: TGTGCCAGCAGTTCAGTTCGCACAGGGACCCAGTACTTC.

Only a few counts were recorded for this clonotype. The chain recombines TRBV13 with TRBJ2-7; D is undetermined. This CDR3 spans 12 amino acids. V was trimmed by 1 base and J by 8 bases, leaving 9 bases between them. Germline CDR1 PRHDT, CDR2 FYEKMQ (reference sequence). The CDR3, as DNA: TGTGCCAGCAGCTTAGTGCTGGGCCAGCAGTACTTC. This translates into CASSLVLGQQYF. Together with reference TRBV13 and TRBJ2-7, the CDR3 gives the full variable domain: AAGVIQSPRHLIKEKRETATLKCYPIPRHDTVYWYQQGPGQDPQFLISFYEKMQSDKGSIPDRFSAQQFSDYHSELNMSSLELGDSALYFCASSLVLGQQYFGPGTRLTVT.

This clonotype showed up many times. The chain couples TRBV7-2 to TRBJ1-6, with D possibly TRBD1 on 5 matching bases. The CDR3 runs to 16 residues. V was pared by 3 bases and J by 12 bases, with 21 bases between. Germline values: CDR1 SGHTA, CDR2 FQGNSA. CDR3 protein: CASSLAGGTNKKPLHF. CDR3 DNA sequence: TGTGCCAGCAGCTTGGCGGGGGGTACGAACAAAAAACCCCTCCACTTT.

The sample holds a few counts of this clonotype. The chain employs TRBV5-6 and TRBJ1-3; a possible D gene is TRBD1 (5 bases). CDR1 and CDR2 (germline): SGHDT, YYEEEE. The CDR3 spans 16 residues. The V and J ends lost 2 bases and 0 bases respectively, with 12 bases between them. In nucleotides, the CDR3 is TGTGCCAGCAGCTTACCGGGACTACACTCTGGAAACACCATATATTTT. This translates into CASSLPGLHSGNTIYF.

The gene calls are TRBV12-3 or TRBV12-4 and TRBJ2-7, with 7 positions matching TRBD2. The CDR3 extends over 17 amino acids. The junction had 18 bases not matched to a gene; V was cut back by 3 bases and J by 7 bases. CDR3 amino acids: CASSFGLASGPRREQYF. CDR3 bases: TGTGCCAGCAGTTTTGGTTTGGCTAGCGGTCCCCGGAGGGAGCAGTACTTC.

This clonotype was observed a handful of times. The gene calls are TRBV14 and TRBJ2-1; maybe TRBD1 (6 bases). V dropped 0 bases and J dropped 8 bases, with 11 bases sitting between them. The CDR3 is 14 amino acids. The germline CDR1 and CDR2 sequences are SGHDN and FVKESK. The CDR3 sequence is CASSQDSTGHEQFF. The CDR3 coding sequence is TGTGCCAGCAGCCAAGATAGCACAGGGCATGAGCAGTTCTTC.

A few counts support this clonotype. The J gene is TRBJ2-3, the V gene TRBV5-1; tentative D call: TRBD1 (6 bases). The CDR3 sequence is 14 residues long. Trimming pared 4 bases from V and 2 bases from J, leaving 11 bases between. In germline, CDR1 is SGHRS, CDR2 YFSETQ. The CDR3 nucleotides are TGCGCCAGCAGCGTAACAGGGCTCACAGATACGCAGTATTTT. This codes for CASSVTGLTDTQYF.

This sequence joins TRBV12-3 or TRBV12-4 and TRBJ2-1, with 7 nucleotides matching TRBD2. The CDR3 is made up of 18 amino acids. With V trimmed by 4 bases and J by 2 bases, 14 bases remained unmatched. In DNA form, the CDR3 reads TGTGCCAGCAGTTCTATCCTGGGGGGGAGATACCCCTACAATGAGCAGTTCTTC. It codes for CASSSILGGRYPYNEQFF.